The T cell receptor beta chain described here comes from a study of blood T cell repertoires in COVID-19 (dated by TCRdb to about 2020). For the study in its entirety: Samples from collaborators originated in the United States, Italy and Spain and spanned both the acute and convalescent phases of COVID-19. The material from the prospective study consisted of cDNA or gDNA derived from T cells, B-cell-depleted T cells, or PBMCs. Deeply sampled blood TCRbeta repertoires from subjects exposed to, actively infected with, or recovered from COVID-19 were included in the dataset. The repertoires were released in a freely available public database meant as a resource for research on the immune response to SARS-CoV-2. The samples were drawn from two sources: the first 160 participants of the ongoing ImmuneRACE study, and about 1,300 subjects contributed by 6 global collaborators. A de-identified subject ID, COVID-19 status, age in years and sex were almost always included in the sample metadata. Where HLA class I and class II types were available, the types were taken from metadata supplied by the sample provider, not from assay-based typing. Broader findings and caveats from the paper: The amount of clinical and demographic metadata varied by source and participant and was provided uncurated.

A single count supports this clone. The clone's antigen remains unknown. No base quality values were provided; no much bigger clone lies one nucleotide off. One collaborating source in Seattle enrolled patients during active infection and followed them longitudinally through the course of disease. The collaborating institutions used their own protocols to collect whole blood in K2EDTA tubes. For TCRbeta analysis, collaborators shipped samples in one of three forms: frozen whole blood, isolated PBMCs, or DNA extracted from either of those sample types. The immunoSEQ Assay, a bias-controlled multiplex PCR, was used to amplify TCRbeta CDR3 regions from genomic DNA. The paper's data handling went like this. Within the assay, amplification of reference gene primers was used to estimate how many nucleated cells each sample contained. Sequence reads were collapsed and filtered to measure the absolute abundance of every unique TCRbeta CDR3 rearrangement. For each sample, productive Simpson clonality was calculated as the square root of Simpson's diversity index across productive rearrangements. As stored in TCRdb, this immuneACCESS dataset retains in-frame rearrangements with V and J assigned. A fraction of the clones does not appear; measured against another copy, unresolved V genes explain less than half of the discrepancy, and the remainder lacks a known reason. V, J and clone size reflect that table, while D and trimming were determined from the DNA. Here the sample has some 160,000 clones; approximately 91% occur a single time. Together, the top ten hold roughly 5% of the sample.

Source material: peripheral blood. The TCR was taken from a man between 18 and 29 years old with COVID-19, enrolled during active disease.

The CDR3 protein sequence reads: CASTAGGHEQFF. The sequenced DNA: TGTGCCAGTACCGCGGGGGGGCACGAGCAGTTCTTC. Recombination joined TRBV19 with TRBJ2-1, and 9 junctional nucleotides match TRBD2. V and J are trimmed by 7 bases and 10 bases, and the gene matches miss 5 bases of the junction. Measured from the cysteine to the phenylalanine, the CDR3 is 12 residues long. The retained sequence is limited to the CDR3, 36 bases, with the frame set at the first base. CDR1 and CDR2 are read off the germline V gene (reference sequence) as LNHDA and SQIVND.